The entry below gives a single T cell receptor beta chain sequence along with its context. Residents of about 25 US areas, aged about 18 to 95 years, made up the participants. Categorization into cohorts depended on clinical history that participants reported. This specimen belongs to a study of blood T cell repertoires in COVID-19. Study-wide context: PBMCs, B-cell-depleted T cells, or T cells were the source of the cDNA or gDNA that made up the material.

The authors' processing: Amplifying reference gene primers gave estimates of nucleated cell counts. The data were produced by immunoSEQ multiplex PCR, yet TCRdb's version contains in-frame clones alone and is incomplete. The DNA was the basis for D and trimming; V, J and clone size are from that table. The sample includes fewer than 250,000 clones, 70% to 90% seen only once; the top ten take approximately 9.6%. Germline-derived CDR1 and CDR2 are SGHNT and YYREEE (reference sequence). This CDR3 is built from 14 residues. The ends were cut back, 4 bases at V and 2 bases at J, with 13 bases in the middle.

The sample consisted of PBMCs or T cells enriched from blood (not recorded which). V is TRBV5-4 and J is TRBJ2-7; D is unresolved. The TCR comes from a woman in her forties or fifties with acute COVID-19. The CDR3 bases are TGTGCCAGCAGCCCTGAGGCGCTTGCCTACGAGCAGTACTTC. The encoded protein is CASSPEALAYEQYF. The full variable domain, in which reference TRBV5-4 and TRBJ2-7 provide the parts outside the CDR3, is ETGVTQSPTHLIKTRGQQVTLRCSSQSGHNTVSWYQQALGQGPQFIFQYYREEENGRGNFPPRFSGLQFPNYSSELNVNALELDDSALYLCASSPEALAYEQYFGPGTRLTVT.